The text below deals with one T cell receptor beta chain. The sample originates from a study of blood T cell repertoires in COVID-19. Looking at the study overall: Acute and convalescent COVID-19 specimens originated in the United States, Italy and Spain.

Data came from immunoSEQ multiplex PCR; TCRdb stores just in-frame clones and leaves some out. The table lists 56,000 or so clones, 85% to 90% of them singletons. The sequence derives from a human donor in a cohort sampled during active COVID-19. The sequencing sample was made of peripheral blood.

CDR3 sequence (DNA): TGTGCCAGTAGTACGGGACTAGGTGGGGCCAACGTCCTGACTTTC. Translating it yields CASSTGLGGANVLTF. The chain joins TRBV19 to TRBJ2-6; 8 nucleotides match TRBD2. CDR1 and CDR2 (germline): LNHDA, SQIVND (reference sequence). V lost 4 bases and J lost 3; bases outside the gene matches: 2. The CDR3 spans 15 residues.